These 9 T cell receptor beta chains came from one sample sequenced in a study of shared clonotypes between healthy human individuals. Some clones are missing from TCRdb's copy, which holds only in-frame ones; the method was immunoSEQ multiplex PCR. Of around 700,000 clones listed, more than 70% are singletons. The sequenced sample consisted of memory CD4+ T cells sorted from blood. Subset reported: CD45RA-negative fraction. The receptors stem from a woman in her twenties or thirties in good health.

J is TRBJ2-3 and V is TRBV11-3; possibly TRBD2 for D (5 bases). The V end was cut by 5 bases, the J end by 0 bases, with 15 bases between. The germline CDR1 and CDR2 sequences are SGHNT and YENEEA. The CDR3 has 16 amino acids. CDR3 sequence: CASSPGGERSTDTQYF. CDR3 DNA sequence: TGTGCCAGCAGCCCAGGCGGCGAGCGGAGCACAGATACGCAGTATTTT.

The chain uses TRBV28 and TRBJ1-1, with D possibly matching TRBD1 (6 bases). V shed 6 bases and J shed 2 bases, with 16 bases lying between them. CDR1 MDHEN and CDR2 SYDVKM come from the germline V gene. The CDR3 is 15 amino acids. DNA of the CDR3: TGTGCCAGCAGCAAGATCGACAGGCCTAACACTGAAGCTTTCTTT. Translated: CASSKIDRPNTEAFF.

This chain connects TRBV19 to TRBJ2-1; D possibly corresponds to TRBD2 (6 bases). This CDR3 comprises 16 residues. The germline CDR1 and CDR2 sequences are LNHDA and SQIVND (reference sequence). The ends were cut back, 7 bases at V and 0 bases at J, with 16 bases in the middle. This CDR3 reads CASTEGRASSYNEQFF. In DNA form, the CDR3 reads TGTGCCAGTACGGAGGGCAGGGCGAGCTCCTACAATGAGCAGTTCTTC.

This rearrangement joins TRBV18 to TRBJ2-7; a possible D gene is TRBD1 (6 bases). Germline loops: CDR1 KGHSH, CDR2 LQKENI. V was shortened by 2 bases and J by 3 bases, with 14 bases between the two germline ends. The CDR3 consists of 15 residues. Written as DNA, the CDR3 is TGTGCCAGCTCACCAAAGACAGGACATCGCTACGAGCAGTACTTC. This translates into CASSPKTGHRYEQYF.

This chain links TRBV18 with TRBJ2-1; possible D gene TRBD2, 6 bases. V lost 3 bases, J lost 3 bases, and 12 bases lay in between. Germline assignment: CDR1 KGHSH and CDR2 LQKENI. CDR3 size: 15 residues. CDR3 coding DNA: TGTGCCAGCTCACCCGGCGGGGACTTCTACAATGAGCAGTTCTTC. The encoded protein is CASSPGGDFYNEQFF.

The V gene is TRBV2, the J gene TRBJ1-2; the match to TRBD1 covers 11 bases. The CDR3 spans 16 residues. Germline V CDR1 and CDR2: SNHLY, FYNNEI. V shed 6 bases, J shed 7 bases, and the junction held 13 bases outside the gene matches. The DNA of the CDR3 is TGTGCCAGCAGCAACCGGGACAGGGGGGAAGGGGGTGGCTACACCTTC. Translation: CASSNRDRGEGGGYTF.

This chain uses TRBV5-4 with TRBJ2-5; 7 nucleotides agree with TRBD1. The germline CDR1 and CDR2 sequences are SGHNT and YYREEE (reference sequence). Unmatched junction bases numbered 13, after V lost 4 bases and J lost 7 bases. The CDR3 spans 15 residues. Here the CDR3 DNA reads TGTGCCAGCAGCCCATGGGACAGTGGACAGCGGACCCAGTACTTC. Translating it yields CASSPWDSGQRTQYF.

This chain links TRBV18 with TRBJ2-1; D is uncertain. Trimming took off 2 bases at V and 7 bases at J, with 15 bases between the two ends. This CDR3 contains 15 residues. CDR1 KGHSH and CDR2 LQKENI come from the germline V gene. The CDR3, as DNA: TGTGCCAGCTCACCAGGACGGCTAAAGGTGAATGAGCAGTTCTTC. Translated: CASSPGRLKVNEQFF.

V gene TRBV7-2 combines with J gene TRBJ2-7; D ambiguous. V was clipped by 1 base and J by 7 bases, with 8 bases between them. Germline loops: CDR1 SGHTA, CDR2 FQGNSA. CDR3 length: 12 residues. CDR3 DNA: TGTGCCAGCAGCTTAGGGGTGGGAGAGCAGTACTTC. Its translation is CASSLGVGEQYF.